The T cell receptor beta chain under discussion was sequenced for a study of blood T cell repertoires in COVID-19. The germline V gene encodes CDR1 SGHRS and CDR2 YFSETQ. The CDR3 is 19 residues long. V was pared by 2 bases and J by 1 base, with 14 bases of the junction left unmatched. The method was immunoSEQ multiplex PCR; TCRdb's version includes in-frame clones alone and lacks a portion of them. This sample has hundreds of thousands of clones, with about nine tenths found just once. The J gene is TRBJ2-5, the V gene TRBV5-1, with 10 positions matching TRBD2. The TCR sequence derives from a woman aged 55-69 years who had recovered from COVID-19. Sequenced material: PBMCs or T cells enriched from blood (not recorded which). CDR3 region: CASSFRWVAGGRTQETQYF. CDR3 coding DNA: TGCGCCAGCAGCTTCCGTTGGGTAGCGGGGGGCCGAACCCAAGAGACCCAGTACTTC.